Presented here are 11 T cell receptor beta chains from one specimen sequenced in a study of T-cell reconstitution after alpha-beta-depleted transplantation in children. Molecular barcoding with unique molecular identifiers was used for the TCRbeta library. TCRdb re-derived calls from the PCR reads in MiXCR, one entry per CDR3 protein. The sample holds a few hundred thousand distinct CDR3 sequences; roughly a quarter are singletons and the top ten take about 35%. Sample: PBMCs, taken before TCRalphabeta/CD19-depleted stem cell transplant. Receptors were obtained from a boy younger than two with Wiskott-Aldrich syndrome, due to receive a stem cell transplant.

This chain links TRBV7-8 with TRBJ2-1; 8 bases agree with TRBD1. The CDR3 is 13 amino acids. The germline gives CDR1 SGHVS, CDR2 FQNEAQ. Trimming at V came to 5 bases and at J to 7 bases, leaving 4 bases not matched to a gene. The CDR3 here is CASSQNRGNEQFF. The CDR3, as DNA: TGTGCCAGCAGCCAAAACAGGGGGAATGAGCAGTTCTTC.

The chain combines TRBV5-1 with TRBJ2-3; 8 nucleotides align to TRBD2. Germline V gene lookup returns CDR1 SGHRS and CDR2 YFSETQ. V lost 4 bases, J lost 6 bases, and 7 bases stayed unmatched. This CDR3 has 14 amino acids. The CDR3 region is CASSQTSVGDTQYF. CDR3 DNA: TGCGCCAGCAGCCAGACTAGCGTGGGGGATACGCAGTATTTT.

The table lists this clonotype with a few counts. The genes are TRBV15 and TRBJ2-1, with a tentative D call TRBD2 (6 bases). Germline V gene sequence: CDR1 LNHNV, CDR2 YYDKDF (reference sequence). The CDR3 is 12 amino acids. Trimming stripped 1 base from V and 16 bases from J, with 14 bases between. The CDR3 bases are TGTGCCACCAGCAGAGGTCGGGGAGGAATTTTCTTC. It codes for CATSRGRGGIFF.

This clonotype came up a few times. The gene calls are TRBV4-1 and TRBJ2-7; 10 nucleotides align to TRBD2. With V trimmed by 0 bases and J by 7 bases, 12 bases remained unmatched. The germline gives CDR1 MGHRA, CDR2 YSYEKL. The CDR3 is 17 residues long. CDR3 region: CASSQDGGDYSGGEQYF. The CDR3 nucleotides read TGCGCCAGCAGCCAAGATGGAGGGGACTATAGCGGGGGGGAGCAGTACTTC.

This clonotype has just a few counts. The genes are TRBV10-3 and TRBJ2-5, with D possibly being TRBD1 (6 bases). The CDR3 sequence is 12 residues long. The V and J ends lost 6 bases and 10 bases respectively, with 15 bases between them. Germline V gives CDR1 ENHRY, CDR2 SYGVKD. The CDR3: CAISSGQPDQYF. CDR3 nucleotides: TGTGCCATCAGCTCAGGACAGCCGGACCAGTACTTC.

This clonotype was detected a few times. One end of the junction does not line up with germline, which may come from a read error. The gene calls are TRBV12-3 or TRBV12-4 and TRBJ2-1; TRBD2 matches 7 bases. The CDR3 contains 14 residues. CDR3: CASILSGINNEQFF. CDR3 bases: TGTGCCAGCATTTTAAGCGGGATAAACAATGAGCAGTTCTTC.

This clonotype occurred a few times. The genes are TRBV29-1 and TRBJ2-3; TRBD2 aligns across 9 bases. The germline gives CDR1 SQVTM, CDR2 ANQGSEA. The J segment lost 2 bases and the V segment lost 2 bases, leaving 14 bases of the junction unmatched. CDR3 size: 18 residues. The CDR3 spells CSVEWLAGPPEFTDTQYF. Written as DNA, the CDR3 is TGCAGCGTTGAATGGCTAGCGGGACCCCCAGAATTCACAGATACGCAGTATTTT.

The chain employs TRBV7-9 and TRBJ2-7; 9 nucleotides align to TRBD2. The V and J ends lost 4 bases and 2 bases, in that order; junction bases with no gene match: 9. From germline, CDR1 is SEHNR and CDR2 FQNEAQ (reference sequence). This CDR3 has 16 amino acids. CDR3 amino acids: CASSSAGGPWTYEQYF. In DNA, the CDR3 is TGTGCCAGCAGCTCGGCGGGAGGGCCCTGGACCTACGAGCAGTACTTC.

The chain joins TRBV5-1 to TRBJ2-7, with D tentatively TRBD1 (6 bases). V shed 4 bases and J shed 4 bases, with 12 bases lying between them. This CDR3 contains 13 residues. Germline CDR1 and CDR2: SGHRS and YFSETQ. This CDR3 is CASSVGQPYEQYF. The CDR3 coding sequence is TGCGCCAGCAGCGTTGGACAGCCATACGAGCAGTACTTC.

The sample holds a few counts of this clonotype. In DNA form, the CDR3 reads TGCAGTGCTGGGGGCTCCACCTACGAGCAGTACTTC. Amino acids: CSAGGSTYEQYF. This sequence joins TRBV20-1 and TRBJ2-7; a weak D match, TRBD1 (6 bases). Trimming stripped 5 bases from V and 2 bases from J, with 10 bases between. The length of the CDR3 is 12 residues. Per the germline V gene, CDR1 is DFQATT and CDR2 is SNEGSKA (reference sequence).

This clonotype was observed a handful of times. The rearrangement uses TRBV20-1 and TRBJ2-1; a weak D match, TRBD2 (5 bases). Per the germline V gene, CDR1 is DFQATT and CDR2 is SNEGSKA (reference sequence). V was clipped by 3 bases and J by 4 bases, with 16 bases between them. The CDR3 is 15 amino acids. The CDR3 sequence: CSARVWFGDYNEQFF. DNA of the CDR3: TGCAGTGCTAGGGTGTGGTTCGGGGATTACAATGAGCAGTTCTTC.